The source of this T cell receptor (beta chain) is a study of early T cells in non-severe SARS-CoV-2 infection. This clonotype was seen ten or more times. TCRdb fed the 5' RACE reads into MiXCR, producing one record per CDR3 protein. Of about 26,000 distinct CDR3 sequences in the sample, 4.4% were seen once. The sample comprised whole blood. This TCR was sampled from an adult who was a healthcare worker with PCR-confirmed SARS-CoV-2 infection or an uninfected control (not recorded which).

The CDR3 region is CASSYAGAANQPQHF. The CDR3 DNA follows: TGTGCCAGCAGTTACGCAGGGGCCGCCAATCAGCCCCAGCATTTT. V and J are TRBV6-2 or TRBV6-3 and TRBJ1-5, with a weak D call TRBD1 (6 bases). V was pared by 2 bases and J by 3 bases, with 11 bases between. This CDR3 is 15 amino acids long. Germline V gives CDR1 MNHEY, CDR2 SVGEGT.